The 21 T cell receptor beta chains in this list originate from one sample, sequenced in a study of T cells in Graves' hyperthyroidism and ophthalmopathy. Amplification targeted TCR beta CDR3 regions from RNA transcripts. First-round RT-PCR targeting the TCR CDR3 was performed with the HTBI primer set. TCRdb called the multiplex PCR reads again in MiXCR, with one record for every CDR3 protein. The table has around 340,000 distinct CDR3 sequences, roughly 18% seen once; the top ten hold around 54%. The sequencing input was blood. These TCRs come from a woman in her forties or fifties with Graves' hyperthyroidism.

The chain recombines TRBV5-5 with TRBJ1-5, with a possible D match to TRBD1 (5 bases). V gave up 4 bases and J gave up 5 bases, with 13 bases separating them. The CDR3 has 14 amino acids. Germline V lookup: CDR1 SGHKS, CDR2 YYEKEE (reference sequence). The CDR3 protein is CASSARDPDQPQHF. Here the CDR3 DNA reads TGTGCCAGCAGCGCCCGGGACCCTGATCAGCCCCAGCATTTT.

Worth noting for this clonotype: One end of the junction does not line up with germline, which may come from a read error. The chain carries TRBV5-1 and TRBJ2-7; 9 bases are shared with TRBD1. The CDR3 spans 16 residues. Germline CDR1 reads SGHRS; CDR2 reads YFSETQ. Written as DNA, the CDR3 is TGCGCCAGCAGCTTGGGATCGGGACAGGGAGCCTACGAACAGTACTTC. This translates into CASSLGSGQGAYEQYF.

The rearrangement links TRBV5-5 to TRBJ2-5, with 7 bases fitting TRBD1. The CDR3 runs 15 residues. V gave up 4 bases and J gave up 0 bases; unmatched junction bases: 6. CDR1 and CDR2 from the germline V gene are SGHKS and YYEKEE (reference sequence). The CDR3 region has the DNA TGTGCCAGCAGCGCAGCTGGGACAGACCAAGAGACCCAGTACTTC. It translates to CASSAAGTDQETQYF.

This clonotype has only a few counts. This chain uses TRBV20-1 with TRBJ2-5, with 15 bases that match TRBD2. The CDR3 totals 19 residues. V lost 0 bases and J lost 5; bases outside the gene matches: 13. Germline values: CDR1 DFQATT, CDR2 SNEGSKA (reference sequence). CDR3 protein: CSAREPPSGTSGGSETQYF. The DNA of the CDR3 is TGCAGTGCTAGAGAACCACCGTCCGGGACTAGCGGGGGGTCCGAGACCCAGTACTTC.

The sample holds a few counts of this clonotype. The gene calls are TRBV20-1 and TRBJ2-1, with 7 bases lining up with TRBD1. V lost 3 bases to trimming and J lost 8 bases; unmatched junction nucleotides: 13. In germline, CDR1 is DFQATT, CDR2 SNEGSKA (reference sequence). CDR3 length: 15 amino acids. CDR3 loop: CSASTRQGTLDEQFF. CDR3 in DNA: TGCAGTGCTAGTACAAGACAGGGAACTTTGGATGAGCAGTTCTTC.

This clonotype has a count of ten or more. This chain uses TRBV6-1 with TRBJ1-1, with TRBD1 as a possible D gene (5 bases). Germline-derived CDR1 and CDR2 are MNHNS and SASEGT. V was shortened by 6 bases and J by 4 bases, with 9 bases between the two germline ends. CDR3 length: 12 amino acids. The DNA of the CDR3 is TGTGCCAGCAGGGGGGTGGGCACTGAAGCTTTCTTT. This gives the protein CASRGVGTEAFF.

In this sample, this clonotype turned up a few times. The chain recombines TRBV19 with TRBJ1-6; 8 nucleotides line up with TRBD1. This CDR3 contains 19 residues. V lost 7 bases, J lost 9 bases, and 23 bases stayed unmatched. The germline V gene encodes CDR1 LNHDA and CDR2 SQIVND (reference sequence). The CDR3 reads CASIARDRPTPLSRSPLHF. CDR3 coding DNA: TGTGCCAGTATCGCCCGGGACAGGCCTACCCCGTTATCCCGTTCACCCCTCCACTTT.

This clonotype was observed a single time. As DNA, the CDR3 is TGTGCCAGTAGGGATATCTCTGGGGCCAACGTCCTGACTTTC. Translated, it gives CASRDISGANVLTF. The rearrangement links TRBV19 to TRBJ2-6; D gene ambiguous. CDR1 is LNHDA, CDR2 SQIVND, per germline (reference sequence). V was shortened by 6 bases and J by 0 bases, with 6 bases between the two germline ends. CDR3 length: 14 residues.

This clonotype was detected only a few times. The chain joins TRBV6-1 to TRBJ1-2, with TRBD1 matching over 7 bases. J was trimmed by 1 base and V by 4 bases; bases with no gene match: 3. Per germline, CDR1 MNHNS and CDR2 SASEGT. This CDR3 has 14 residues. CDR3: CASSGQGNNYGYTF. The CDR3 coding sequence is TGTGCCAGCAGTGGACAGGGTAATAACTATGGCTACACCTTC.

This clonotype occurred many times. Here the CDR3 DNA reads TGTGCCAGCAGTCCTTCAGGGGGAGGGGGCCAAGAGACCCAGTACTTC. It codes for CASSPSGGGGQETQYF. The chain employs TRBV12-3 or TRBV12-4 and TRBJ2-5; the D gene could be TRBD1 or TRBD2 (7 bases each). This CDR3 contains 16 residues. V was shortened by 5 bases and J by 1 base, with 17 bases between the two germline ends.

The J gene is TRBJ1-6, the V gene TRBV6-2 or TRBV6-3; the D gene is possibly TRBD1 (6 bases). The V and J ends lost 6 bases and 7 bases respectively, with 13 bases between them. This CDR3 has 14 residues. The germline V gene encodes CDR1 MNHEY and CDR2 SVGEGT. The CDR3 loop reads CASRPGGLNSPLHF. In DNA, the CDR3 is TGTGCCAGCAGACCCGGGGGGCTGAATTCACCCCTCCACTTT.

Note on this clonotype: A read error is possible here, since a much larger clone lies one base away. The rearrangement joins TRBV5-1 to TRBJ2-1; TRBD2 agrees at 8 bases. Germline V gives CDR1 SGHRS, CDR2 YFSETQ. After removal of 6 bases from V and 7 bases from J, the junction contained 3 bases not matched to a gene. CDR3 size: 12 residues. DNA of the CDR3: TGCGCCAGCAAGGCTAGCGGGAATGAGCAGTTCTTC. It encodes CASKASGNEQFF.

This clonotype was seen only a few times. The chain has TRBV3-1 and TRBJ2-5, with D perhaps matching TRBD1 or TRBD2 (5 bases each). Trimming removed 3 bases at V and 5 bases at J, with 13 bases between. Germline CDR1 is LGHDT and CDR2 is YNNKEL (reference sequence). The CDR3 is 14 amino acids. CDR3 nucleotide sequence: TGTGCCAGCAGCCACCCCTCTGAGGGGGAGACCCAGTACTTC. The encoded protein is CASSHPSEGETQYF.

This clonotype was counted between two and nine times. The genes are TRBV3-1 and TRBJ1-3; D gene unclear. Germline CDR1 LGHDT, CDR2 YNNKEL (reference sequence). V was clipped by 3 bases and J by 2 bases, with 11 bases between them. The length of the CDR3 is 15 residues. The CDR3 region has the DNA TGTGCCAGCAGCCAGTCACGGGTTCCTGGAAACACCATATATTTT. It yields the protein CASSQSRVPGNTIYF.

As concerns this clonotype: Compared with germline, one end of the junction differs, possibly owing to a read error. This chain links TRBV7-9 with TRBJ2-7, with D perhaps being TRBD1 or TRBD2 (5 bases each). The germline CDR1 and CDR2 sequences are SEHNR and FQNEAQ (reference sequence). The length of the CDR3 is 14 residues. The CDR3 sequence: CASRGDRSSYEQHF. Written as DNA, the CDR3 is TGTGCCAGCAGAGGGGACCGCTCCTCCTACGAGCAGCACTTC. Together with reference TRBV7-9 and TRBJ2-7, the CDR3 gives the full variable domain: DTGVSQNPRHKITKRGQNVTFRCDPISEHNRLYWYRQTLGQGPEFLTYFQNEAQLEKSRLLSDRFSAERPKGSFSTLEIQRTEQGDSAMYLCASRGDRSSYEQHFGPGTRLTVT.

J is TRBJ1-5 and V is TRBV19; D remains ambiguous. Trimming shortened V by 3 bases and J by 4 bases, and 16 bases separated the two germline ends. CDR3 length: 16 amino acids. Germline assignment: CDR1 LNHDA and CDR2 SQIVND (reference sequence). DNA of the CDR3: TGTGCCAGTAGTATTGGCCGAAACCGGGAGAATCAGCCCCAGCATTTT. As protein: CASSIGRNRENQPQHF. Complete variable domain (other parts from reference TRBV19 and TRBJ1-5): DGGITQSPKYLFRKEGQNVTLSCEQNLNHDAMYWYRQDPGQGLRLIYYSQIVNDFQKGDIAEGYSVSREKKESFPLTVTSAQKNPTAFYLCASSIGRNRENQPQHFGDGTRLSIL.

There are many counts of this clonotype. V and J are TRBV20-1 and TRBJ1-4, with D possibly TRBD1 on 5 matching bases. Germline assignment: CDR1 DFQATT and CDR2 SNEGSKA (reference sequence). V was shortened by 5 bases and J by 5 bases, with 12 bases between the two germline ends. The CDR3 has 13 amino acids. CDR3 region: CSARDGANEKLFF. CDR3 bases: TGCAGTGCTCGGGACGGCGCGAATGAAAAACTGTTTTTT.

The chain carries TRBV6-1 and TRBJ2-7; 7 bases are shared with TRBD2. The ends lost 5 bases at V and 7 bases at J; junction bases unmatched: 17. Germline CDR1 MNHNS, CDR2 SASEGT. This CDR3 has 16 residues. The CDR3 DNA is TGTGCCAGCAGTTACGCTTCGGGACTACTATTAATGGAGCAGTACTTC. Translation gives CASSYASGLLLMEQYF.

In its sample, this clonotype was seen many times. The chain couples TRBV11-2 to TRBJ2-2; D gene uncertain. The germline CDR1 and CDR2 sequences are SGHAT and FQNNGV. The V gene lost 2 bases and the J gene lost 6 bases, with 7 bases spanning the gap. This CDR3 contains 13 residues. The CDR3 sequence: CASSLRVAGELFF. CDR3 bases: TGTGCCAGCAGCTTAAGAGTAGCCGGGGAGCTGTTTTTT.

This clonotype has at least ten counts. The genes are TRBV28 and TRBJ1-1; D not resolved. The CDR3 extends over 12 amino acids. Per the germline V gene, CDR1 is MDHEN and CDR2 is SYDVKM. Trimming took off 6 bases at V and 0 bases at J, with 5 bases between the two ends. The CDR3: CASRLMNTEAFF. The CDR3, as DNA: TGTGCCAGCAGGTTAATGAACACTGAAGCTTTCTTT.

The sample holds many counts of this clonotype. The CDR3 DNA follows: TGTGCCAGCAATCTAGCGGGGGACACCTACGAGCAGTACGTC. Its translation: CASNLAGDTYEQYV. This chain uses TRBV2 with TRBJ2-7; 10 bases fit TRBD2. The CDR3 has 14 amino acids. CDR1 is SNHLY, CDR2 FYNNEI, per germline. The V and J ends lost 7 bases and 2 bases, in that order; junction bases with no gene match: 5.